The entry below gives a single T cell receptor beta chain sequence along with its context. This entry comes from a study of blood T cell repertoires in COVID-19. Trimming shortened V by 5 bases and J by 1 base, and 8 bases separated the two germline ends. CDR3 length: 13 residues. The germline gives CDR1 SEHNR, CDR2 FQNEAQ (reference sequence). The data were produced by immunoSEQ multiplex PCR, yet TCRdb's version contains in-frame clones alone and is incomplete. The sample consists of over 100,000 clones, more than 80% of them appearing once. The chain couples TRBV7-9 to TRBJ1-1, with D possibly matching TRBD1 (5 bases). This TCR derives from a man aged 60 to 69 with acute or convalescent COVID-19. The specimen was peripheral blood. The CDR3 nucleotides read TGTGCCAGCAGCGGGACTCCGAACACTGAAGCTTTCTTT. This gives the protein CASSGTPNTEAFF.